This paragraph covers one T cell receptor (beta chain) sequence. The antigen is unknown. This record comes from a study of cytomegalovirus exposure and HLA in healthy donors. For the study at large: Assignment to the Caucasian-associated ancestry cluster applied to around four fifths of the 350 to 500 genotyped donors.

Study-level findings and limits: In a later analysis, V- and J-gene trimming of beta chains associated with a DCLRE1C missense variant, replicated independently. One cluster of highly shared sequence variants probably arose as a sequencing artifact.

The V gene lost 0 bases and the J gene lost 8 bases, with 14 bases spanning the gap. Germline V gives CDR1 SGHRS, CDR2 YFSETQ. The CDR3 sequence is 14 residues long. PCR primers comprised 60 Vbeta and 13 Jbeta primers. Some clones are missing from TCRdb's copy, which holds only in-frame ones; the method was immunoSEQ multiplex PCR. The sample consists of about 170,000 clones, roughly 71% of them appearing once. The sample consisted of PBMCs. J is TRBJ1-1 and V is TRBV5-1, with D unresolved. The receptor comes from a woman aged 45 to 65 in good health and CMV-seropositive. CDR3 coding DNA: TGCGCCAGCAGCTTGGTTCATAGCCCACGCGAAGCTTTCTTT. Its protein is CASSLVHSPREAFF.